The 9 T cell receptor beta chains reported below all come from one sample, sequenced in a study of T cells in Graves' hyperthyroidism and ophthalmopathy. Authors of the study amplified TCR beta CDR3 regions from RNA transcripts. A set of HTBI primers served as the primers for a first-round RT-PCR of the TCR CDR3. TCRdb passed the multiplex PCR reads through MiXCR, listing each CDR3 protein once. The sample has about 98,000 distinct CDR3 sequences; 35% to 45% are singletons. The sample comprised peripheral blood or thyroid tissue (not recorded which). These receptors were collected from a young woman with Graves' hyperthyroidism.

This clonotype appeared many times. The chain couples TRBV11-3 to TRBJ1-1; 7 bases are a match to TRBD1. Germline V gene data show CDR1 as SGHNT and CDR2 as YENEEA. V dropped 5 bases and J dropped 3; count of bases not matched to a gene: 3. This CDR3 spans 13 amino acids. The CDR3 DNA reads as TGTGCCAGCAGCGCCACAGGGGACACTGAAGCTTTCTTT. It specifies CASSATGDTEAFF.

In the case of this clonotype: A much bigger clone sits one base away, suggesting this may be a read error. The rearrangement uses TRBV19 and TRBJ1-1, with D hard to call. This CDR3 spans 12 amino acids. Germline values: CDR1 LNHDA, CDR2 SQIVND (reference sequence). Trimming took off 9 bases at V and 6 bases at J, with 14 bases between the two ends. CDR3 bases: TGTGCCAGCAGGCCCGGCGGCTCTGAAGCTTTCTTT. Residues: CASRPGGSEAFF. The full variable domain, rest sourced from reference TRBV19 and TRBJ1-1, is DGGITQSPKYLFRKEGQNVTLSCEQNLNHDAMYWYRQDPGQGLRLIYYSQIVNDFQKGDIAEGYSVSREKKESFPLTVTSAQKNPTAFYLCASRPGGSEAFFGQGTRLTVV.

This chain uses TRBV4-2 with TRBJ2-3; 9 nucleotides match TRBD2. This CDR3 comprises 17 residues. With 0 bases clipped from V and 5 bases from J, the junction kept 9 bases outside the gene matches. Germline loops: CDR1 LGHNA, CDR2 YNFKEQ. The CDR3 reads CASSQEGSSGSGDTQYF. In DNA, the CDR3 is TGTGCCAGCAGCCAAGAAGGGAGTAGCGGGAGTGGAGATACGCAGTATTTT.

J is TRBJ1-2 and V is TRBV15, with D perhaps TRBD1 (6 bases). This CDR3 has 13 residues. Looked up from germline, CDR1 is LNHNV and CDR2 is YYDKDF (reference sequence). Trimming left V 5 bases short and J 8 bases short, with 15 bases between. CDR3 amino acids: CATSGNDRPGYTF. The CDR3 nucleotides are TGTGCCACCAGCGGGAACGACAGGCCCGGCTACACCTTC.

This clonotype was seen at least ten times. The chain employs TRBV28 and TRBJ2-7; D ambiguous. The CDR3 runs to 12 residues. V was trimmed by 5 bases and J by 9 bases, leaving 14 bases between them. Germline V gene lookup returns CDR1 MDHEN and CDR2 SYDVKM. CDR3 sequence (DNA): TGTGCCAGCAGTGACCTCCAAAACATGCAGTACTTC. Translating it yields CASSDLQNMQYF.

This clonotype was seen ten or more times. This rearrangement joins TRBV20-1 to TRBJ1-2; possibly TRBD1 for D (6 bases). This CDR3 is 15 amino acids long. Germline V gene sequence: CDR1 DFQATT, CDR2 SNEGSKA (reference sequence). V lost 1 base and J 4 bases, leaving 16 bases between the germline ends. The CDR3 region is CSARANTGNGYGYTF. CDR3 DNA sequence: TGCAGTGCTAGAGCAAACACAGGGAACGGCTATGGCTACACCTTC.

The rearrangement links TRBV20-1 to TRBJ1-2; D might be TRBD1 (6 bases). The CDR3 runs 14 residues. Trimming cost V 6 bases and J 7 bases, with 21 bases left between them. CDR1 and CDR2 (germline): DFQATT, SNEGSKA (reference sequence). The CDR3 DNA is TGCAGTGCCATCCCGGCGTGGGGGGGCAGTGGCTACACCTTC. This sequence encodes CSAIPAWGGSGYTF.

There are many counts of this clonotype. This chain joins TRBV30 and TRBJ1-5; a possible D gene is TRBD1 (6 bases). Germline assignment: CDR1 GTSNPN and CDR2 SVGIG (reference sequence). The germline V and J ends were trimmed by 0 bases and 7 bases, with 10 bases remaining between them. CDR3 size: 13 residues. CDR3 nucleotide sequence: TGTGCCTGGAGTGTAACAGGGAGACAGCCCCAGCATTTT. It is translated as CAWSVTGRQPQHF.

This clonotype appeared many times. This chain joins TRBV7-9 and TRBJ1-5; D gene ambiguous. The CDR3 runs to 13 residues. CDR1 SEHNR and CDR2 FQNEAQ come from the germline V gene (reference sequence). V lost 2 bases, J lost 5 bases, and 7 bases lay in between. CDR3 sequence (DNA): TGTGCCAGCAGCTTATTTCCTGATCAGCCCCAGCATTTT. Translating it yields CASSLFPDQPQHF.